This entry features one T cell receptor (beta chain) sequence. Other nucleotide sequences in the sample specify the same CDR3. The entry originates in a study of shared clonotypes between healthy human individuals. This CDR3 comprises 14 residues. Trimming cost V 5 bases and J 1 base, with 10 bases left between them. The V gene's germline CDR1 is MDHEN and CDR2 SYDVKM. The assay was immunoSEQ multiplex PCR, and TCRdb's table has in-frame clones only and misses some. The table lists more than 400,000 clones, 78% of them singletons. Sequenced sample: PBMCs. The source is a middle-aged woman in good health. Some clones in this sample may be carry-over from other donors' samples. This chain links TRBV28 with TRBJ2-3; D gene uncertain. The CDR3 DNA reads as TGTGCCAGCAGTCTCCTGGCTGGCACAGATACGCAGTATTTT. This translates into CASSLLAGTDTQYF. The variable domain in full, completed from reference TRBV28 and TRBJ2-3, reads DVKVTQSSRYLVKRTGEKVFLECVQDMDHENMFWYRQDPGLGLRLIYFSYDVKMKEKGDIPEGYSVSREKKERFSLILESASTNQTSMYLCASSLLAGTDTQYFGPGTRLTVL.